The 25 T cell receptor beta chains below all came from one sample that was sequenced in a study of cytomegalovirus exposure and HLA in healthy donors. Assay used: immunoSEQ multiplex PCR; TCRdb lists only in-frame clones, some missing. The data hold more than 100,000 clones, with around nine tenths observed a single time. What was sequenced was PBMCs. These receptors were obtained from a woman younger than 35 in good health and CMV-seropositive.

The rearrangement uses TRBV4-2 and TRBJ2-5; TRBD2 matches 13 bases. Germline V gene sequence: CDR1 LGHNA, CDR2 YNFKEQ. The CDR3 is 16 residues long. Losses at the gene ends were 4 bases for V and 5 bases for J; bases not matched to a gene: 7. CDR3 sequence (DNA): TGTGCCAGCAGCCGCGGACTAGCGGGAGCTGGGGAGACCCAGTACTTC. Residues: CASSRGLAGAGETQYF.

The CDR3 region has the DNA TGTGCCAGCAGTTATTCGGGACTAGTATTTCCCAATGAGCAGTTCTTC. As protein: CASSYSGLVFPNEQFF. This chain connects TRBV6-6 to TRBJ2-1; 8 bases agree with TRBD2. Germline-derived CDR1 and CDR2 are MNHNY and SVGAGI (reference sequence). This CDR3 contains 16 residues. The trim removed 3 bases at V and 6 bases at J, leaving 10 bases unmatched.

The chain combines TRBV27 with TRBJ2-7; 11 bases align to TRBD1. The CDR3 has 15 amino acids. Germline loops: CDR1 MNHEY, CDR2 SMNVEV (reference sequence). The ends lost 4 bases at V and 9 bases at J; junction bases unmatched: 11. The CDR3 DNA is TGTGCCAGCAGTTCCCCGGACAGGGGGCGCCGGGCGCAGTACTTC. Translated, it gives CASSSPDRGRRAQYF.

In DNA form, the CDR3 reads TGTGCCAGCACTAGCGGGATTGGCAATGAGCAGTTCTTC. It yields the protein CASTSGIGNEQFF. The chain links TRBV6-1 to TRBJ2-1, with TRBD2 identical over 9 bases. J lost 6 bases, V lost 7 bases, and 4 bases had no gene match. The CDR3 contains 13 residues. Germline-derived CDR1 and CDR2 are MNHNS and SASEGT.

The chain carries TRBV7-9 and TRBJ2-7, with 7 bases aligning to TRBD1. Trimming removed 3 bases from V and 3 bases from J; junction bases left unmatched: 8. There are 15 residues in the CDR3. The V gene's germline CDR1 is SEHNR and CDR2 FQNEAQ (reference sequence). For the CDR3, the DNA is TGTGCCAGCAGCTTCGCCCCCGGGACAGACTACGAGCAGTACTTC. Amino acid sequence: CASSFAPGTDYEQYF.

The genes are TRBV5-6 and TRBJ2-2, with D unresolved. The CDR3 runs to 13 residues. Germline CDR1 SGHDT, CDR2 YYEEEE. V was clipped by 0 bases and J by 7 bases, with 7 bases between them. CDR3 amino acids: CASSLASYGELFF. CDR3 bases: TGTGCCAGCAGCTTGGCATCCTACGGGGAGCTGTTTTTT. Complete variable domain (other parts from reference TRBV5-6 and TRBJ2-2): DAGVTQSPTHLIKTRGQQVTLRCSPKSGHDTVSWYQQALGQGPQFIFQYYEEEERQRGNFPDRFSGHQFPNYSSELNVNALLLGDSALYLCASSLASYGELFFGEGSRLTVL.

The chain carries TRBV4-2 and TRBJ1-2; possibly TRBD1 for D (6 bases). Germline V gene data show CDR1 as LGHNA and CDR2 as YNFKEQ. The V end was cut by 0 bases, the J end by 4 bases, with 15 bases between. This CDR3 spans 16 amino acids. The CDR3 is CASSQDQAGASYGYTF. The CDR3 DNA sequence: TGTGCCAGCAGCCAAGATCAGGCGGGGGCATCCTATGGCTACACCTTC.

This chain connects TRBV14 to TRBJ2-1; possible D gene TRBD2, 6 bases. The V gene's germline CDR1 is SGHDN and CDR2 FVKESK. This CDR3 is built from 15 residues. V was pared by 4 bases and J by 7 bases, with 17 bases between. In nucleotides, the CDR3 is TGTGCCAGCAGCCCACCGTCAGGGAGGTTAAATGAGCAGTTCTTC. As protein: CASSPPSGRLNEQFF.

The chain couples TRBV11-3 to TRBJ1-1; no reliable D call. The V and J ends lost 4 bases and 5 bases respectively, with 20 bases between them. Per the germline V gene, CDR1 is SGHNT and CDR2 is YENEEA. This CDR3 has 16 residues. CDR3 nucleotides: TGTGCCAGCAGCTCCCCTTGGACTCAAGGTGGGACTGAAGCTTTCTTT. It encodes CASSSPWTQGGTEAFF. Supplemented by reference TRBV11-3 and TRBJ1-1, the full variable domain reads EAGVVQSPRYKIIEKKQPVAFWCNPISGHNTLYWYLQNLGQGPELLIRYENEEAVDDSQLPKDRFSAERLKGVDSTLKIQPAELGDSAVYLCASSSPWTQGGTEAFFGQGTRLTVV.

This clone was recorded once. V usage is TRBV18 and J usage is TRBJ1-1; the D gene is possibly TRBD1 (6 bases). Germline CDR1 and CDR2: KGHSH and LQKENI. This CDR3 comprises 14 residues. V dropped 6 bases and J dropped 5 bases, with 16 bases sitting between them. The CDR3 bases are TGTGCCAGCTCCCATGGACAGCCAGGGACTGAAGCTTTCTTT. It yields the protein CASSHGQPGTEAFF.

The rearrangement uses TRBV4-1 and TRBJ2-1, with D perhaps TRBD1 (5 bases). Trimming shortened V by 4 bases and J by 6 bases, and 16 bases separated the two germline ends. The CDR3 is made up of 15 amino acids. Germline V gene lookup returns CDR1 MGHRA and CDR2 YSYEKL. The CDR3 reads CASSPAGAGSNEQFF. DNA of the CDR3: TGCGCCAGCAGCCCTGCTGGGGCAGGTAGCAATGAGCAGTTCTTC.

Written as DNA, the CDR3 is TGTGCCAGCCGGACCGGGACTAGCGGGAGCAATGAGCAGTTCTTC. This gives the protein CASRTGTSGSNEQFF. J is TRBJ2-1 and V is TRBV6-1; 14 nucleotides agree with TRBD2. Germline CDR1 and CDR2: MNHNS and SASEGT. This CDR3 is built from 15 residues. With 8 bases clipped from V and 6 bases from J, the junction kept 6 bases outside the gene matches.

This sequence joins TRBV4-1 and TRBJ2-4, with 8 bases matching TRBD1. The CDR3 totals 14 residues. Germline V gene lookup returns CDR1 MGHRA and CDR2 YSYEKL. V was pared by 0 bases and J by 8 bases, with 3 bases of the junction left unmatched. CDR3 in DNA: TGCGCCAGCAGCCAAGATACAGGGGGAGACATTCAGTACTTC. This codes for CASSQDTGGDIQYF.

The chain carries TRBV5-6 and TRBJ1-1; 10 nucleotides match TRBD1. CDR1 and CDR2 from the germline V gene are SGHDT and YYEEEE. Trimming cost V 4 bases and J 4 bases; bases outside gene matches: 4. This CDR3 has 14 residues. CDR3 in amino acids: CASSQDRGTTEAFF. Here the CDR3 DNA reads TGTGCCAGCAGCCAGGACAGGGGGACCACTGAAGCTTTCTTT.

The chain combines TRBV6-5 with TRBJ2-5; 11 bases match TRBD2. The CDR3 is 15 amino acids. Germline V gene lookup returns CDR1 MNHEY and CDR2 SVGAGI. V lost 6 bases and J lost 1; bases outside the gene matches: 4. DNA for the CDR3: TGTGCCAGCAGAAATAGCGGGGGGGCCCAAGAGACCCAGTACTTC. Its protein product is CASRNSGGAQETQYF.

The V call is TRBV6-1, the J call TRBJ2-1; TRBD2 matches 7 bases. The V segment lost 3 bases and the J segment 9 bases; nucleotides outside the gene matches: 5. There are 13 residues in the CDR3. Per germline, CDR1 MNHNS and CDR2 SASEGT. DNA for the CDR3: TGTGCCAGCAGTGAGATAGGGGAGGGTGAGCAGTTCTTC. Translated: CASSEIGEGEQFF.

The chain uses TRBV11-2 and TRBJ2-5; D call uncertain. Trimming shortened V by 3 bases and J by 5 bases, and 7 bases separated the two germline ends. Germline lookup yields CDR1 SGHAT and CDR2 FQNNGV. There are 12 residues in the CDR3. CDR3 nucleotides: TGTGCCAGCAGCTTTAGTTTGGAGACCCAGTACTTC. This encodes CASSFSLETQYF. Looking up the rest from reference TRBV11-2 and TRBJ2-5 gives the full variable domain: EAGVAQSPRYKIIEKRQSVAFWCNPISGHATLYWYQQILGQGPKLLIQFQNNGVVDDSQLPKDRFSAERLKGVDSTLKIQPAKLEDSAVYLCASSFSLETQYFGPGTRLLVL.

This chain links TRBV30 with TRBJ2-2, with 10 bases fitting TRBD1. This CDR3 contains 14 residues. J was trimmed by 5 bases and V by 3 bases; bases with no gene match: 3. The germline gives CDR1 GTSNPN, CDR2 SVGIG (reference sequence). CDR3 nucleotides: TGTGCCTGGAGCGGGACAGGGGTTACCGGGGAGCTGTTTTTT. The encoded protein is CAWSGTGVTGELFF.

The chain links TRBV21-1 to TRBJ2-7; the table gives TRBD1 as D, unverified against the DNA. TRBV21-1 is a recognized pseudogene. The CDR3 runs to 13 residues. The CDR3 is CASSGQGAREQYF. The CDR3 bases are TGTGCCAGCAGTGGACAGGGGGCGCGGGAGCAGTACTTC.

This clone showed up just once. The gene calls are TRBV28 and TRBJ1-3; maybe TRBD1 (5 bases). This CDR3 comprises 14 residues. Between the trimmed V and J ends, which lost 3 bases and 2 bases, there was a span of 8 bases. The germline CDR1 and CDR2 sequences are MDHEN and SYDVKM. In DNA form, the CDR3 reads TGTGCCAGCAGTTTTTCAGGGACTGGAAACACCATATATTTT. It codes for CASSFSGTGNTIYF.

V and J are TRBV6-4 and TRBJ2-1, with unresolved D. CDR1 and CDR2 (germline): MRHNA, SNTAGT. Deletions cut 6 bases from V and 9 bases from J, with 15 bases between. This CDR3 has 13 residues. In DNA, the CDR3 is TGTGCCAGCAGCCTCAAACTCTCTACTGAGCAGTTCTTC. This codes for CASSLKLSTEQFF.

The chain is built from TRBV11-2 and TRBJ1-1; D gene unclear. CDR3 length: 14 amino acids. CDR1 and CDR2 from the germline V gene are SGHAT and FQNNGV. Trimming pared 5 bases from V and 0 bases from J, leaving 10 bases between. Here the CDR3 reads CASSESVLNTEAFF. CDR3 DNA: TGTGCCAGCAGCGAGAGCGTCCTGAACACTGAAGCTTTCTTT.

This chain joins TRBV4-1 and TRBJ1-5; D perhaps matches TRBD1 (5 bases). Trimming pared 0 bases from V and 5 bases from J, leaving 11 bases between. This CDR3 has 15 residues. CDR1 and CDR2 (germline): MGHRA, YSYEKL. CDR3 residues: CASSQEGQSDQPQHF. For the CDR3, the DNA is TGCGCCAGCAGCCAAGAGGGGCAGTCCGATCAGCCCCAGCATTTT.

The chain uses TRBV6-6 and TRBJ2-5; D may be TRBD1 (6 bases). The CDR3 runs to 16 residues. The germline V and J ends were trimmed by 6 bases and 7 bases, with 24 bases remaining between them. Per germline, CDR1 MNHNY and CDR2 SVGAGI (reference sequence). The CDR3 region has the DNA TGTGCCAGCAGACACCGAAGGGACAAACCCCGTGGGACCCAGTACTTC. It yields the protein CASRHRRDKPRGTQYF.

This sequence joins TRBV19 and TRBJ2-4; 9 bases match TRBD2. CDR3 size: 14 residues. After removal of 7 bases from V and 7 bases from J, the junction contained 8 bases not matched to a gene. Germline V gene data show CDR1 as LNHDA and CDR2 as SQIVND (reference sequence). CDR3 DNA sequence: TGTGCCAGTAAGTCCCTTACTAGCGGGAACATTCAGTACTTC. Residues: CASKSLTSGNIQYF.